This T cell receptor beta chain was identified during a study of human T cells and chemical hapten exposure. Study summary: Across its approximately 25 weeks, the study gave patients weekly diphenylcyclopropenone doses to the scalp. Small pooled library volume differences chiefly drove per-sample TCR yield variation. Study-wide results and caveats: Against controls, expanded TCRs gave rise to significantly more large CDR3 similarity clusters.

This sample's time point: patch test 1, 2 weeks after DPC sensitization. Regarding treatment: therapeutic diphenylcyclopropenone sensitization with weekly scalp DPC. What the library attached to individual cDNA molecules were unique molecular identifiers. TCRdb independently ran MiXCR on the RACE reads; one entry per CDR3 protein. The repertoire holds 45,000 to 70,000 distinct CDR3 sequences, with 9.3% as singletons. Germline CDR1 and CDR2: KGHDR and SFDVKD. V was clipped by 0 bases and J by 3 bases, with 7 bases between them. CDR3 size: 15 residues. This clonotype has a count of ten or more. Its specificity is unknown.

The sequence came from a woman aged 40 to 55 with alopecia areata. Some clones in this sample may be carry-over from other donors' samples. The chain carries TRBV24-1 and TRBJ2-2; tentatively, D is TRBD1 or TRBD2 (5 bases each). The starting material was whole blood, obtained in connection with sensitization to the hapten diphenylcyclopropenone (DPC). The CDR3 is CATSDLGGDTGELFF. As DNA, the CDR3 is TGTGCCACCAGTGATTTGGGGGGTGACACCGGGGAGCTGTTTTTT.